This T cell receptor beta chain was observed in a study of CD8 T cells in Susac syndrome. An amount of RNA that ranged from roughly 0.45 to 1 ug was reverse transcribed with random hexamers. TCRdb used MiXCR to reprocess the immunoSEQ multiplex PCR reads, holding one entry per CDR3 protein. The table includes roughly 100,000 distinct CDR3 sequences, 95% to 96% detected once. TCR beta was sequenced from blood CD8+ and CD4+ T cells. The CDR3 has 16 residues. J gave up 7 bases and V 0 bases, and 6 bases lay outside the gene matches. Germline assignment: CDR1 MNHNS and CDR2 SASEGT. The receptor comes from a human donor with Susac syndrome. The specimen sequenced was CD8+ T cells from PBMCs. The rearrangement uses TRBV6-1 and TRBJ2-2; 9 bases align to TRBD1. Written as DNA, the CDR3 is TGTGCCAGCAGTGAAGCTAACAGGGGGCCTGACGGGGAGCTGTTTTTT. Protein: CASSEANRGPDGELFF.